The rows below give T cell receptor beta chains drawn from one sample of a study. TCRdb itself ran the 5' RACE reads through MiXCR, one entry per CDR3 protein. The sample lists 62,000 or so distinct CDR3 sequences; around 30% were seen once. The sample comprised tumor-infiltrating naive CD4+ T cells sorted from the breast tumor. Receptor source: a female donor with breast cancer. CDR3s include the opening cysteine and the closing phenylalanine or tryptophan.

>TRBV29-1|TRBJ2-3
CSVDQGFSTDTQYF
>TRBV6-1|TRBJ1-2
CASKVTTQDYGYTF
>TRBV5-6|TRBJ1-1
CASRTGTGGSTEAFF
>TRBV4-3|TRBJ1-6
CASSQARGSSPLHF
>TRBV14|TRBJ2-3
CASSPGLAGGLTDTQYF
>TRBV5-4|TRBJ2-1
CASTGGQVYNEQFF
>TRBV19|TRBJ2-1
CASSTFRDSYNEQFF
>TRBV7-2|TRBJ2-2
CASSKMAQTNTGELFF
>TRBV7-3|TRBJ2-3
CASSLRVGGGATDTQYF
>TRBV4-1|TRBJ1-1
CASSQGRTVEAFF
>TRBV12-3/TRBV12-4|TRBJ1-2
CASSHRDNYGYTF
>TRBV5-1|TRBJ2-7
CASSPLPGQGTGEQYF
>TRBV20-1|TRBJ1-1
CSAIKEDRNTEASF
>TRBV27|TRBJ1-2
CASSLNLPGQGYGYTF
>TRBV20-1|TRBJ1-5
CSARDRRTLSNQPQHF
>TRBV6-5|TRBJ2-7
CASSYSSGSSYEQYF
>TRBV4-1|TRBJ1-1
CASNDRGGKYTEAFF
>TRBV5-4|TRBJ1-2
CASSNPIGDRANPGGYTF
>TRBV29-1|TRBJ2-7
CSVSRDTSYEQYF
>TRBV12-5|TRBJ1-2
CASGLQVGQEGDGYTF
>TRBV27|TRBJ1-3
CASSITLGGNTIYF
>TRBV11-2|TRBJ1-6
CASSLGTGDNSPLHF
>TRBV3-1|TRBJ2-1
CASSQGASGDLYNEQFF
>TRBV7-2|TRBJ2-5
CASSFQGGGETQYF
>TRBV9|TRBJ2-1
CASSTLSGSIYNEQFF
>TRBV7-2|TRBJ1-2
CASSPDVTYGYTF
>TRBV7-9|TRBJ2-1
CASSLAGGHEQFF
>TRBV4-1|TRBJ2-3
CASSQEGSGYTDTQYF
>TRBV10-3|TRBJ1-5
CAISPGQDQPQHF
>TRBV3-1|TRBJ1-5
CASSPLPVIIPQHF
>TRBV28|TRBJ2-7
CASSFVDRGHEQYF